The rows below give T cell receptor beta chains drawn from one sample of a study of early T cells in non-severe SARS-CoV-2 infection. TCRdb redid the calling of the 5' RACE reads with MiXCR, one entry per CDR3 protein. The sample holds about 70,000 distinct CDR3 sequences, 9% to 10% seen once. The sequencing here drew on whole blood, taken at baseline. These receptors were obtained from an adult who was a healthcare worker with PCR-confirmed SARS-CoV-2 infection or an uninfected control (not recorded which). CDR3s leave out the opening cysteine and the closing phenylalanine or tryptophan. Fields, in order: V gene, CDR3 protein.

>TRBV10-3
AISEIGEQF
>TRBV12-3/TRBV12-4
ASSDLRDRYNEQF
>TRBV20-1
SARDLSRGGYYGYT
>TRBV3-1
ASSQVRLSIYNEQF
>TRBV27
ASGVRTGELF
>TRBV7-9
ASSPQVTTYEQY
>TRBV28
ASTTGSQETQY
>TRBV28
ASSLGPGGREETQY
>TRBV28
ASSLAGATNEKLF
>TRBV12-3/TRBV12-4
ASSLGVQPQH
>TRBV12-3/TRBV12-4
ASSLDGTSDYEQY
>TRBV5-1
ASRSGQGASEAF
>TRBV12-3/TRBV12-4
ASSFSRGRNSPLH
>TRBV3-2
ASSQVGGQETQY
>TRBV4-2
ASSRLLPDRVQSTNTEAF
>TRBV19
ASSIKSSDQPQH
>TRBV7-2
ASSLDMTGNGYT
>TRBV3-1
ASSQDRDRT
>TRBV2
ASRSRVFNEQY
>TRBV28
ASNRPGRVLYEQY
>TRBV30
AWDSSYEQY
>TRBV29-1
SVVVGTGPNTEAF
>TRBV28
ASSRRGSGNTIY
>TRBV3-1
ASSYSYRGHETQY
>TRBV2
ASSGSLPPRDTEAF
>TRBV7-7
ASSLSNKNTGELF
>TRBV4-3
ASSQDPGQTYYEQY
>TRBV7-3
ASSFQSMNTEAF
>TRBV4-3
ASSQDRGSTDTQY
>TRBV2
ASRATSGAAGTQY
>TRBV5-1
ASSLNSMNTEAF
>TRBV6-5
ASRNRLAGSYEQY
>TRBV20-1
SARAENSGNTIY
>TRBV4-2
ASSQDPSGNYEQY
>TRBV5-1
ASKASGSNEQF
>TRBV13
ASSLGQESSYEQY
>TRBV20-1
SAGGRDYGYT
>TRBV21-1
ASRITLQGPYNEQF
>TRBV29-1
SVEGSNQGHPYNEQF
>TRBV7-3
ASSLTSGDYGYT
>TRBV12-3/TRBV12-4
ASSGTGQGATDTQY
>TRBV11-1
ASRTDMDQRTDTQY
>TRBV20-1
SASGGLRYEQY
>TRBV12-3/TRBV12-4
ASSLGSLETQY
>TRBV11-2
ASSLTSGRVGEQF
>TRBV29-1
SVGDIYGYT
>TRBV3-1
ASSKGSSSYEQY
>TRBV18
ASSPGQGLGNTIY
>TRBV20-1
SARGGLAGVVGELF
>TRBV12-3/TRBV12-4
ASSLGRAVLRDGYT
>TRBV28
ASRLQGDTYNSPLH